This is a list of T cell receptor beta chains from one sample in a study of blood T cell repertoires in COVID-19. Method: immunoSEQ multiplex PCR; TCRdb's copy keeps in-frame clones and lacks some. The repertoire holds 40,000 to 50,000 clones, with 75% to 90% as singletons. The sample was peripheral blood. The source is a human donor in a cohort sampled during active COVID-19. The conserved cysteine and the conserved F or W are not part of the CDR3 here. A D gene is named only where the DNA matches it firmly.

d_call	j_call	v_call	cdr3_aa
.	TRBJ2-3	TRBV19	ASSTRLTDTQY
TRBD1	TRBJ2-7	TRBV6-2/TRBV6-3	ASSQRGQGTYEQY
TRBD1	TRBJ2-7	TRBV29-1	SVVPTGGAGREQY
.	TRBJ2-7	TRBV4-2	ASSQERGGEQY
.	TRBJ1-2	TRBV19	ASSIVPGKFYGYT
.	TRBJ1-5	TRBV11-2	ASSLDLFNHSNQPQH
.	TRBJ1-2	TRBV6-5	ASSYKAGNYGYT
TRBD1	TRBJ1-2	TRBV10-2	ASSEGDRDYGYT
.	TRBJ2-7	TRBV5-1	ASSLLSGADYEQY
.	TRBJ1-1	TRBV2	ASSKAAGLNTEAF
TRBD1	TRBJ1-2	TRBV3-1/TRBV3-2	ASSQPPRGLHYGYT
.	TRBJ1-1	TRBV10-2	ASRETGNTEAF
.	TRBJ1-5	TRBV15	ATSRDNRSNQPQH
TRBD1	TRBJ2-7	TRBV12-3/TRBV12-4	ASSQRGPYEQY
.	TRBJ1-1	TRBV11-2	ASSPGGWGQNTEAF
.	TRBJ1-1	TRBV19	ASSIGERREAF
.	TRBJ2-7	TRBV7-7	ASSSGETGVSEQY
.	TRBJ2-7	TRBV4-2	ASSQHPGINYEQY
.	TRBJ1-1	TRBV6-5	ASSYSAPGAF
.	TRBJ2-7	TRBV20-1	SARTNNEQY
.	TRBJ2-3	TRBV7-9	ASSPAGTRTDTQY
TRBD1	TRBJ1-3	TRBV7-9	ASSFLDRDSGNTIY
.	TRBJ1-5	TRBV6-1	ASSETLEANQPQH
.	TRBJ2-4	TRBV7-8	ASSEDRLAKNIQY
.	TRBJ1-1	TRBV7-9	ASSRVNTEAF
TRBD1	TRBJ1-5	TRBV10-3	AISGQGGNQPQH
TRBD1	TRBJ1-1	TRBV6-6	ASSQDRVVFSDTEAF
TRBD2	TRBJ2-7	TRBV11-2	ASSPRGAGGTGEQY
.	TRBJ2-7	TRBV7-2	ASSRRGGSYEQY
.	TRBJ2-7	TRBV7-7	ASSPGLGASYEQY
TRBD1	TRBJ2-7	TRBV7-2	ASSLGRGQGSSSYEQY
.	TRBJ2-7	TRBV14	ASSQWRGRHEQY
.	TRBJ2-7	TRBV7-9	ASSSGTHLGEQY
.	TRBJ2-7	TRBV6-2/TRBV6-3	ASSYQATGSLTYEQY
TRBD1	TRBJ2-7	TRBV28	ASRGQGEQY
.	TRBJ1-3	TRBV24-1	ATSDWGGDISGNTIY
.	TRBJ1-3	TRBV13	ASSLPGAGNTIY
.	TRBJ1-2	TRBV24-1	ATSDLDRRNGYT
TRBD1	TRBJ2-7	TRBV11-2	ASSPSRQGAGREQY
.	TRBJ1-2	TRBV5-5	ASSLDGGDGYT
.	TRBJ1-3	TRBV12-5	ASAQGTGNTIY
TRBD1	TRBJ1-2	TRBV27	ASSTLSDRVEGYT